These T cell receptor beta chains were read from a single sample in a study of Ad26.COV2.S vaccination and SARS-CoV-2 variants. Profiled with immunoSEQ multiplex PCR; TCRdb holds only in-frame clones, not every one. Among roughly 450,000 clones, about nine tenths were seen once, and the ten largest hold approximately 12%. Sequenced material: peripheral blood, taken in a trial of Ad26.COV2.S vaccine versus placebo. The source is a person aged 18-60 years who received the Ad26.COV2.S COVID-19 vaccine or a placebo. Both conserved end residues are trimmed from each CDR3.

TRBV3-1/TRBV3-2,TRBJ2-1,ASSPHPGRARNEQF
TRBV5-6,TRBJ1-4,ASSQASQNEKLF
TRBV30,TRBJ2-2,AWSVVPGATGELF
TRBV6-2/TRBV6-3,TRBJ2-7,ASSDGTSGRGSYEQY
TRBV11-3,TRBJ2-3,ASRTGTGSDTQY
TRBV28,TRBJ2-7,ASSPDREILYEQY
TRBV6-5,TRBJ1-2,ASSYGGTGEGYGYT
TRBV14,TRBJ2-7,ASSQNGWEVDEQY
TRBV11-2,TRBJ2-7,ASSSGAGGVSYEQY
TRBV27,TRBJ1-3,ASSLFTHSGNTIY
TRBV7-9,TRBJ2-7,ASSSDRRTLEQY
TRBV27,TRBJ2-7,ASSSTAGYEQY
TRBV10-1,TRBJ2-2,ASSETGELF
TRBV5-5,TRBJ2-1,ASSLGGSGNEQF
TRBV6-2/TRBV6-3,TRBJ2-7,ASSVTYYEQY
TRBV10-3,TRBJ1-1,AISGTGGTEAF
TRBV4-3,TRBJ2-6,ASSQGTSVSGANVLT
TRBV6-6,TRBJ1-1,ASRWGSENTEAF
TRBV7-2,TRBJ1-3,ASSSLGGTDTIY
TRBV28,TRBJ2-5,ASSSRTGRETQY
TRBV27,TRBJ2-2,ASRRDRGSGELF
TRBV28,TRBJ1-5,ASSLVGFSNQPQH
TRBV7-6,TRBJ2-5,ASSLDRWTRPETQY
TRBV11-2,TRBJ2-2,ASSAPVAQRNTGELF
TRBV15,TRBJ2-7,ATSRVGIGAAY
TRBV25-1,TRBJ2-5,ASSPGTGSPQETQY
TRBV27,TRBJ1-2,ASSFRQDLNYGYT
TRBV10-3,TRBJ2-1,AISPGPSGPHSSYNEQF
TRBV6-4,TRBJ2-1,ASSDSETGRINEQF
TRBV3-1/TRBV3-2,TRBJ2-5,ASSQALAAGETQY
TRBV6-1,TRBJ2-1,ASSMPTYEQF
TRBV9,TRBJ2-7,ASSPSGVSSYEQY
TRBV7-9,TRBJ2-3,ASRPPASLVTLNTDTQY
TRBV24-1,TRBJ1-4,ATSDLQIDRVSPFNEKLF
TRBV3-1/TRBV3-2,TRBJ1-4,ASSLDRGETNEKLF
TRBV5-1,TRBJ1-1,ASSKQEKAEAF
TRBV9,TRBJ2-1,ASALAGEPYNEQF